Sequencing of this TCR beta chain was carried out in a study of patients and donors after allogeneic stem cell transplantation. There are many counts of this clonotype. TCRdb independently ran MiXCR on the RT-PCR reads; one entry per CDR3 protein. Among 200,000 to 250,000 distinct CDR3 sequences, 35% to 45% were seen once, and the ten largest hold 11%. This clonotype was sampled from a human donor who was either an allogeneic HSCT recipient or a stem cell or donor lymphocyte infusion donor (not recorded which). It is not recorded whose cells these are; they may come from a transplant donor. Sequenced sample: blood, either unsorted or a sorted T cell fraction (not recorded which).

DNA for the CDR3: TGTGCCAGCAGACCAGGGGTCTATGGCTACACCTTC. It translates to CASRPGVYGYTF. This chain connects TRBV12-3 or TRBV12-4 to TRBJ1-2; D is possibly TRBD1 (6 bases). Trimming removed 6 bases at V and 4 bases at J, with 9 bases between. The CDR3 runs to 12 residues.